This T cell receptor beta chain was observed in a study of blood T cell repertoires in COVID-19. The overall study: COVID-19 samples from acute and convalescent phases originated in the United States, Italy and Spain. T cells, B-cell-depleted T cells, or PBMCs supplied cDNA or gDNA.

This clone was detected only a few times. CDR3 length: 16 residues. From germline, CDR1 is SGHTS and CDR2 YDEGEE. Trimming cost V 0 bases and J 5 bases, with 17 bases left between them. In the original analysis: The assay estimated nucleated cells by amplifying reference gene primers. This table comes from immunoSEQ multiplex PCR, and its TCRdb copy is limited to in-frame clones, with some not included. From that table come the V and J calls and clone size; the DNA was used to work out D and trimming. The table records 120,000 to 150,000 clones, approximately 84% of them present only once. The V call is TRBV5-8, the J call TRBJ2-5; D may be TRBD2 (7 bases). The origin of this receptor is a human donor in a cohort sampled during active COVID-19. The sample taken for sequencing was peripheral blood. Here the CDR3 DNA reads TGTGCCAGCAGCTTGGGGTTCGAGGGGGGGCCGGAGACCCAGTACTTC. It is translated as CASSLGFEGGPETQYF.